This entry concerns a single T cell receptor (beta chain). Its antigen is not identified. Using immunoSEQ multiplex PCR, the repertoire was profiled, and TCRdb retains in-frame clones only, with some absent. The table lists 1.6 million or so clones, approximately 98.5% of them singletons. Donors included only healthy HIV-negative adults lacking recent acute infections or vaccinations. This sample stems from a study of shared clonotypes between healthy human individuals. Germline V CDR1 and CDR2: SGHVS, FQNEAQ. CDR3 length equals 15 residues. V lost 5 bases to trimming and J lost 0 bases, with 11 bases between them. Study-level points and caveats: Since donors were few, the genetic and exposure-history diversity represented was limited. Lower generation probabilities were found for non-shared clonotypes than for those shared by all four donors.

The chain uses TRBV7-8 and TRBJ1-5; D is uncertain. This clonotype was sampled from a man younger than 40 in good health. The specimen sequenced was naive CD4+ T cells sorted from blood. Subset given: CD45RA+ positively selected. In DNA, the CDR3 is TGTGCCAGCAGCGTTAGTCGTTATAGCAATCAGCCCCAGCATTTT. It codes for CASSVSRYSNQPQHF. Variable domain in full (rest from reference TRBV7-8 and TRBJ1-5): GAGVSQSPRYKVAKRGQDVALRCDPISGHVSLFWYQQALGQGPEFLTYFQNEAQLDKSGLPSDRFFAERPEGSVSTLKIQRTQQEDSAVYLCASSVSRYSNQPQHFGDGTRLSIL.